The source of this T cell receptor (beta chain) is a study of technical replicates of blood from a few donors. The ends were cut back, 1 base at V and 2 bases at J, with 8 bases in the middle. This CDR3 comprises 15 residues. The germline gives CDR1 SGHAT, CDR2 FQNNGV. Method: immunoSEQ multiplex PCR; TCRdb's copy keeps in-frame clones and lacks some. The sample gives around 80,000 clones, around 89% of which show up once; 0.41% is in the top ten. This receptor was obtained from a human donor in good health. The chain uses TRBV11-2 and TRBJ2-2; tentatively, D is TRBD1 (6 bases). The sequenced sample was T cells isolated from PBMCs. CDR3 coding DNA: TGTGCCAGCAGCTTAGCGGGACATAACACCGGGGAGCTGTTTTTT. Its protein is CASSLAGHNTGELFF.